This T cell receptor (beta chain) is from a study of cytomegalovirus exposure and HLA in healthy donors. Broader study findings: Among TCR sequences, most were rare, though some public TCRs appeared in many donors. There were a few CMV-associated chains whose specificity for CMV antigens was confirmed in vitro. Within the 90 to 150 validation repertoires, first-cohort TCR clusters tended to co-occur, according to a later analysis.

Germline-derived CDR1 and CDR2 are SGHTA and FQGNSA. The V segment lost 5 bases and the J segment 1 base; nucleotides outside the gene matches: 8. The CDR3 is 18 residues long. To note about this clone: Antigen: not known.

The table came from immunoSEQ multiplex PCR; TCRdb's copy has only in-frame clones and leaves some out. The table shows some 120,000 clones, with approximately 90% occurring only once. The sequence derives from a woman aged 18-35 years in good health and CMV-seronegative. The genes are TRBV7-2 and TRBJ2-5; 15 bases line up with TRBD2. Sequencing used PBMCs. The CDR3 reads CASSPGTSGGPRQETQYF. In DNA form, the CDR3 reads TGTGCCAGCAGCCCCGGGACTAGCGGGGGGCCCCGCCAAGAGACCCAGTACTTC.